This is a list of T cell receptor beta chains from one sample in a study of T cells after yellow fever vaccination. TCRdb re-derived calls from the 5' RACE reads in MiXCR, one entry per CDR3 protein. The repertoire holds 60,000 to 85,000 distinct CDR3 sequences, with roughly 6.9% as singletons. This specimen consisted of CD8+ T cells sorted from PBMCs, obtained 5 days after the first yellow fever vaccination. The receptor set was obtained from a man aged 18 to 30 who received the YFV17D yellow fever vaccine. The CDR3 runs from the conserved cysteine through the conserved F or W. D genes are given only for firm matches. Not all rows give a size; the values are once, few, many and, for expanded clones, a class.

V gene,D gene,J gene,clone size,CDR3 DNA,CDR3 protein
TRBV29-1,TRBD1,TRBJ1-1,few,TGCAGCGGTAGACAGGGGGCCACTGAAGCTTTCTTT,CSGRQGATEAFF
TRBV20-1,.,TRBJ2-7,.,TGCAGTGCTAGAACCGGGATAGGTTACGAGCAGTACTTC,CSARTGIGYEQYF
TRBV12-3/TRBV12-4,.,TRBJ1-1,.,TGTGCCAGCAGTTACACGGGGACGGCTGAAGCTTTCTTT,CASSYTGTAEAFF
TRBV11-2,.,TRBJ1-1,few,TGTGCCAGCACGCGCGTGGGGGGGAACACTGAAGCTTTCTTT,CASTRVGGNTEAFF
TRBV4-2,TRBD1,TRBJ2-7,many,TGTGCCAGCAGCCCGTCCGGGACAGGGGACGAGCAGTACTTC,CASSPSGTGDEQYF
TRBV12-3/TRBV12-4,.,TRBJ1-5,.,TGTGCCAGCAGGCCGCGACAGAGTAATCAGCCCCAGCATTTT,CASRPRQSNQPQHF
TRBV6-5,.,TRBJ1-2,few,TGTGCCAGCAGTTACTCACCCGGACACAACTATGGCTACACCTTC,CASSYSPGHNYGYTF
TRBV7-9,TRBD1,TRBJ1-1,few,TGTGCCAGCAGCGGGGGGACAGCGAACACTGAAGCTTTCTTT,CASSGGTANTEAFF
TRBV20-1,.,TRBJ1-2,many,TGCAGTGCTAGAGATCCAACAGTTTCCCTCGCTAGGGATGGCTACACCTTC,CSARDPTVSLARDGYTF
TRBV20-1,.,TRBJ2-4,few,TGCAGTGCTAGAGCGGACTGGGGAAACATTCAGTACTTC,CSARADWGNIQYF
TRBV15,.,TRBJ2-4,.,TGTGCCACCAGCAGAGTGGGGGCTTCGGGAAACATTCAGTACTTC,CATSRVGASGNIQYF
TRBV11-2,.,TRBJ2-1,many,TGTGCCAGCAGCCCAGGGGGGGGGAAACGGGGGCAGTTCTTC,CASSPGGGKRGQFF
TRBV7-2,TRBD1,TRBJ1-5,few,TGTGCCAGCAGCTTAGACTGGGGGACAGGGCATCAGCCCCAGCATTTT,CASSLDWGTGHQPQHF
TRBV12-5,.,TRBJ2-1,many,TGTGCTAGTGGTTTGGGGGGCGCCCGCGACGAGTTCTTC,CASGLGGARDEFF
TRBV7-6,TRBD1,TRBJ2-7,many,TGTGCCAGCAGCTCTGGGGCAGGGGGAAGAAAAAAAGTCGACGAGCAGTACTTC,CASSSGAGGRKKVDEQYF
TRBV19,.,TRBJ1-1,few,TGTGCCAGTACCACAGCTCCGAACACTGAAGCTTTCTTT,CASTTAPNTEAFF
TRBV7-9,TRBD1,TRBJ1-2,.,TGTGCCAGCAGCGGAGGGTTCAGGGGGCCCCTACACTATGGCTACACCTTC,CASSGGFRGPLHYGYTF
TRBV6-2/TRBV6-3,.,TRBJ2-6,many,TGTGCCAGCACCAAGGCACGGTTATCCTCTGGGGCCAACGTCCTGACTTTC,CASTKARLSSGANVLTF
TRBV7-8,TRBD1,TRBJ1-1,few,TGTGCCAGCAGCTTAGCCCAGTGGGACAGTAAAAATGAAGCTTTCTTT,CASSLAQWDSKNEAFF
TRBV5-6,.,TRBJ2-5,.,TGTGCCAGCAGCTTAGTGGGGGAGACCCAGTACTTC,CASSLVGETQYF